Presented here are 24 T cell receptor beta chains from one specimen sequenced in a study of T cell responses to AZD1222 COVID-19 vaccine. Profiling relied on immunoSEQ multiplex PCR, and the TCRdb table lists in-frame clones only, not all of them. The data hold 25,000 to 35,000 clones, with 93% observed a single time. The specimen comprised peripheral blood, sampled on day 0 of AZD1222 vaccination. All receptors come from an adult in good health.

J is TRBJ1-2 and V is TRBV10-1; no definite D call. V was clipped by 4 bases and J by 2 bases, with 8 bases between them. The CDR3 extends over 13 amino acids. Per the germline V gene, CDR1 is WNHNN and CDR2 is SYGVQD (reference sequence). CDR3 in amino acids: CASSVNGNYGYTF. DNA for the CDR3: TGCGCCAGCAGTGTGAACGGGAACTATGGCTACACCTTC.

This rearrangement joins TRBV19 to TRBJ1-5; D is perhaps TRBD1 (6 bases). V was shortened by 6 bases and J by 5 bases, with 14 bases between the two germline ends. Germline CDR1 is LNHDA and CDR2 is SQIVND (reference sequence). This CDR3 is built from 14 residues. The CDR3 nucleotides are TGTGCCAGTAGCAAAGGGAACAGGGATCAGCCCCAGCATTTT. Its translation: CASSKGNRDQPQHF.

The CDR3: CAWSVRMGWSNQPQHF. In nucleotides, the CDR3 is TGTGCCTGGAGTGTACGGATGGGTTGGAGCAATCAGCCCCAGCATTTT. This sequence joins TRBV30 and TRBJ1-5; D not certain. The CDR3 spans 16 residues. Germline V gene sequence: CDR1 GTSNPN, CDR2 SVGIG (reference sequence). Trimming removed 0 bases from V and 1 base from J, with 13 bases in between.

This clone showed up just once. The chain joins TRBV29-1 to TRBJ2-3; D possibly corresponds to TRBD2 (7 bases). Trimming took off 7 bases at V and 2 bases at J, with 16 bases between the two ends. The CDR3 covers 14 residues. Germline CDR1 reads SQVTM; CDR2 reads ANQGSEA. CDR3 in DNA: TGCAGCGCCCTGAGGGGGGGCTCCACAGATACGCAGTATTTT. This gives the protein CSALRGGSTDTQYF.

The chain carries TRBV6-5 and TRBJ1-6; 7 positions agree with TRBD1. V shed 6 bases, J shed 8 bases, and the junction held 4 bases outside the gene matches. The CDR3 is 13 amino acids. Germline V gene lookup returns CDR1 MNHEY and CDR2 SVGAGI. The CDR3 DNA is TGTGCCAGCAGCCTTGGACAGGATTCACCCCTCCACTTT. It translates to CASSLGQDSPLHF.

CDR3 DNA: TGTGCCAGTAGCCCTCCGGGGGGCCCGAGGAACGAGCAGTACTTC. It codes for CASSPPGGPRNEQYF. V and J are TRBV19 and TRBJ2-7; the D gene is possibly TRBD2 (7 bases). CDR1 LNHDA and CDR2 SQIVND come from the germline V gene (reference sequence). The V end was cut by 6 bases, the J end by 5 bases, with 20 bases between. The CDR3 contains 15 residues.

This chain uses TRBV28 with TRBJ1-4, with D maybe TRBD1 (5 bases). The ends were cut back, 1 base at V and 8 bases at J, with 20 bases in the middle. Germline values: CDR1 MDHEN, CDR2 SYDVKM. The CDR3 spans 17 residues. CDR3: CASSLLAPRRGWEKLFF. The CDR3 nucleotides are TGTGCCAGCAGTTTATTAGCCCCCAGGCGGGGCTGGGAAAAACTGTTTTTT. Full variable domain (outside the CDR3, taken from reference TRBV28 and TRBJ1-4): DVKVTQSSRYLVKRTGEKVFLECVQDMDHENMFWYRQDPGLGLRLIYFSYDVKMKEKGDIPEGYSVSREKKERFSLILESASTNQTSMYLCASSLLAPRRGWEKLFFGSGTQLSVL.

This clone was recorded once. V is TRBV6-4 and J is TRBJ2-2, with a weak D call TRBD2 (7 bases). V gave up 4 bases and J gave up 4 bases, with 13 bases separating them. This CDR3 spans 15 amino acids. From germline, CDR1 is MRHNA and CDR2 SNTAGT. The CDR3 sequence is CASSVGGQFTGELFF. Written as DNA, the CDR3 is TGTGCCAGCAGTGTCGGGGGGCAATTCACCGGGGAGCTGTTTTTT.

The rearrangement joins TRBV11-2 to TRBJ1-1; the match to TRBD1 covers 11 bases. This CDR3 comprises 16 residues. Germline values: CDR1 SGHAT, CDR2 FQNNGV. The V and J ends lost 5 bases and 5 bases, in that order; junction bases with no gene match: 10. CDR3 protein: CASSPPPGQGGTEAFF. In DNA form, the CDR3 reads TGTGCCAGCAGCCCACCCCCGGGACAGGGGGGAACTGAAGCTTTCTTT. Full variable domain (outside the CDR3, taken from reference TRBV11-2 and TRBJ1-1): EAGVAQSPRYKIIEKRQSVAFWCNPISGHATLYWYQQILGQGPKLLIQFQNNGVVDDSQLPKDRFSAERLKGVDSTLKIQPAKLEDSAVYLCASSPPPGQGGTEAFFGQGTRLTVV.

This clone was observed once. CDR3 sequence reads: CASSYSLNTEAFF. The CDR3 DNA sequence: TGTGCCAGCAGTTACTCCCTGAACACTGAAGCTTTCTTT. The chain recombines TRBV6-6 with TRBJ1-1; D unclear. This CDR3 has 13 residues. Trimming removed 0 bases at V and 0 bases at J, with 2 bases between. Germline V gives CDR1 MNHNY, CDR2 SVGAGI (reference sequence).

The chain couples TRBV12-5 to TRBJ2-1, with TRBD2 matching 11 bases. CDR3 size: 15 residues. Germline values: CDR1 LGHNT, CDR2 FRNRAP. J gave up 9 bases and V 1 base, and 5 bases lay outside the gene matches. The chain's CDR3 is CASGLATSGKAEQFF. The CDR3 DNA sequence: TGTGCTAGTGGTTTGGCGACTAGCGGGAAGGCTGAGCAGTTCTTC.

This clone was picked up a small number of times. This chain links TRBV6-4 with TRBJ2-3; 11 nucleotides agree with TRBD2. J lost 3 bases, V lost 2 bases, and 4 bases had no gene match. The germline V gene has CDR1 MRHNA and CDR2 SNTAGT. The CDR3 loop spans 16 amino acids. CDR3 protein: CASSDETSGVTDTQYF. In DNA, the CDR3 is TGTGCCAGCAGTGACGAGACTAGCGGGGTAACAGATACGCAGTATTTT.

Here the CDR3 DNA reads TGTGCCAGCAGTTTAGAGGGTGGCACTGAAGCTTTCTTT. Translating gives CASSLEGGTEAFF. This chain uses TRBV12-3 or TRBV12-4 with TRBJ1-1; D is unresolved. V dropped 1 base and J dropped 4 bases, with 7 bases sitting between them. The CDR3 has 13 amino acids.

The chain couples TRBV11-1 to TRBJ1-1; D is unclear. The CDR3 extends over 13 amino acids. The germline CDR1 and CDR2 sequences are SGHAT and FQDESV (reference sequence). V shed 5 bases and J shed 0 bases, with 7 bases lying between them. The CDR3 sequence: CASSEKLNTEAFF. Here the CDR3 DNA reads TGTGCCAGCAGCGAAAAACTGAACACTGAAGCTTTCTTT.

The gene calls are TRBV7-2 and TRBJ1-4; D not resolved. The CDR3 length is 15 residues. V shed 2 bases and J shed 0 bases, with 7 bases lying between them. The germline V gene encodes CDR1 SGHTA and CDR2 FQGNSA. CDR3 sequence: CASSLLGATNEKLFF. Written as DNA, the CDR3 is TGTGCCAGCAGCTTACTCGGAGCAACTAATGAAAAACTGTTTTTT.

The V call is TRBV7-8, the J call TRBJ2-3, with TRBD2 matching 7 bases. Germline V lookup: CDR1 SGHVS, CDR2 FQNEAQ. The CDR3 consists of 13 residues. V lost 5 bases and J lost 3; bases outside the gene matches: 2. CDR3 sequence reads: CASSRGGTDTQYF. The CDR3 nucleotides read TGTGCCAGCAGCCGGGGAGGGACAGATACGCAGTATTTT.

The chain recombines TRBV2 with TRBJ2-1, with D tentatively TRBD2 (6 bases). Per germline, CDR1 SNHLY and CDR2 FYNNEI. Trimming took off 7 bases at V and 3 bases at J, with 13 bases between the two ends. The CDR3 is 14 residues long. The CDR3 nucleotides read TGTGCCAGCAAAGAGCGGCGGGACTACAATGAGCAGTTCTTC. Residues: CASKERRDYNEQFF.

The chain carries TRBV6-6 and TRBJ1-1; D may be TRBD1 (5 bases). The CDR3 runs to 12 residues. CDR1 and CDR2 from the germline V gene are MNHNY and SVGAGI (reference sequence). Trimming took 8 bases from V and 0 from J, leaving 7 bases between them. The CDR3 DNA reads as TGTGCCAGCGAGGGGCTGAACACTGAAGCTTTCTTT. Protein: CASEGLNTEAFF.

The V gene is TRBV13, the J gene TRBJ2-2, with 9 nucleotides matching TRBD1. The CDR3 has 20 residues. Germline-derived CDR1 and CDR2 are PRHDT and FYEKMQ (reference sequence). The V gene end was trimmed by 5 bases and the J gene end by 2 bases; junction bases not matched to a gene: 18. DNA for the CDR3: TGTGCCAGCAGCGGACAGGCTACAGGGGGCCCCAAGGCCAACACCGGGGAGCTGTTTTTT. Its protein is CASSGQATGGPKANTGELFF.

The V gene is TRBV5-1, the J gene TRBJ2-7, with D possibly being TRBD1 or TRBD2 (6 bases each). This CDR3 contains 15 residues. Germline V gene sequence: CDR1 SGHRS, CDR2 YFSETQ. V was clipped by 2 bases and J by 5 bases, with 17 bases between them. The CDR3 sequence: CASSLRGDGGHEQYF. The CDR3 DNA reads TGCGCCAGCAGCTTACGAGGCGACGGGGGCCACGAGCAGTACTTC.

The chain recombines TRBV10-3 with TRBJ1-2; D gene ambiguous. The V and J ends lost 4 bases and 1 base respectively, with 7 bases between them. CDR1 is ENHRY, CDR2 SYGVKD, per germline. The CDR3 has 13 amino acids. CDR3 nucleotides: TGTGCCATCAGTGTAAACCTTAACTATGGCTACACCTTC. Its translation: CAISVNLNYGYTF.

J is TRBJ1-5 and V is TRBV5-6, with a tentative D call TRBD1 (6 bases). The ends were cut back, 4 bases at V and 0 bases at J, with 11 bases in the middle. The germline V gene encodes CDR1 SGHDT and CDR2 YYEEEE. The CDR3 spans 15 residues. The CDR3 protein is CASSRTDFSNQPQHF. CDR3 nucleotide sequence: TGTGCCAGCAGCCGGACAGATTTTAGCAATCAGCCCCAGCATTTT.

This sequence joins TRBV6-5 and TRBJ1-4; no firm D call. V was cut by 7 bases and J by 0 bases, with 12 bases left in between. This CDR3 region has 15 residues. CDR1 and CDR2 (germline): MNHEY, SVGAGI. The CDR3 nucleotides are TGTGCCAGCAAACGCAGGCTTGCAACTAATGAAAAACTGTTTTTT. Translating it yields CASKRRLATNEKLFF.

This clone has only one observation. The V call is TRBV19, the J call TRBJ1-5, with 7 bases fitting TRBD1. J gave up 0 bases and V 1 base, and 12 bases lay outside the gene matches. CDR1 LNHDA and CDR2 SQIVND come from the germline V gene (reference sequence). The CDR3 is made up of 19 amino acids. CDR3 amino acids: CASSIGATGFAYSNQPQHF. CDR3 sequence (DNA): TGTGCCAGTAGTATAGGGGCGACAGGGTTCGCTTATAGCAATCAGCCCCAGCATTTT.